These 26 T cell receptor beta chains share one sample of origin, sequenced in a study of T cell repertoires in cytomegalovirus infection (dated by TCRdb to the late 2010s). Their antigens are not known. Read against the paper, the sample's treatment or condition label means: in vitro stimulation with specific CMV peptide epitopes to enrich CMV-specific T cells. Instrument used: Illumina HiSeq 1500. Through fastp at Q25 and MiXCR, TCRdb rebuilt clones from the public reads, retaining in-frame beta chains. For every CDR3 protein sequence, its rows merge into one entry that carries the most common genes and DNA. Present in this sample are over 45,000 distinct CDR3 sequences, under 20% of which were seen just once. In total, the top ten clones hold around half of the sample. Sequencing used CD8+ T cells from cultured PBMCs, obtained from culture after CMV antigen stimulation. The receptors here all came from a human donor in good health (CMV status not recorded). Some clones in this sample may be carry-over from other donors' samples.

This sequence joins TRBV29-1 and TRBJ1-1; unclear D gene. Between the trimmed V and J ends, which lost 2 bases and 5 bases, there was a span of 27 bases. The V gene's germline CDR1 is SQVTM and CDR2 ANQGSEA. The CDR3 runs to 18 residues. Here the CDR3 DNA reads TGCAGCGTTGAAAAGGTGCTGGGCGCACAACTAGGTCGAACTGAAGCTTTCTTT. It is translated as CSVEKVLGAQLGRTEAFF. Combining the CDR3 with reference TRBV29-1 and TRBJ1-1 gives the whole variable domain SAVISQKPSRDICQRGTSLTIQCQVDSQVTMMFWYRQQPGQSLTLIATANQGSEATYESGFVIDKFPISRPNLTFSTLTVSNMSPEDSSIYLCSVEKVLGAQLGRTEAFFGQGTRLTVV.

This clonotype was observed a handful of times. This sequence joins TRBV27 and TRBJ2-1; 7 positions agree with TRBD1. From germline, CDR1 is MNHEY and CDR2 SMNVEV (reference sequence). CDR3 length: 17 amino acids. Losses at the gene ends were 3 bases for V and 3 bases for J; bases not matched to a gene: 11. The CDR3 DNA follows: TGTGCCAGCAGTTTCGCCCTCTTTACAGGGGACTACAATGAGCAGTTCTTC. It yields the protein CASSFALFTGDYNEQFF.

This clonotype has at least ten counts. The chain carries TRBV7-6 and TRBJ1-4, with D tentatively TRBD1 (5 bases). V lost 0 bases to trimming and J lost 5 bases, with 10 bases between them. CDR3 size: 15 residues. CDR1 and CDR2 from the germline V gene are SGHVS and FNYEAQ. CDR3 coding DNA: TGTGCCAGCAGCTTAGCGACAGCCGTCAATGAAAAACTGTTTTTT. The encoded protein is CASSLATAVNEKLFF.

This clonotype appeared many times. The V gene is TRBV6-1, the J gene TRBJ2-7, with unresolved D. Per germline, CDR1 MNHNS and CDR2 SASEGT. The CDR3 contains 13 residues. Trimming removed 2 bases from V and 2 bases from J, with 7 bases in between. For the CDR3, the DNA is TGTGCCAGCAGTGAATTTATAACCTACGAGCAGTACTTC. This gives the protein CASSEFITYEQYF.

In its sample, this clonotype was seen many times. The CDR3 coding sequence is TGCAGCGTTGAGTGGACTAGCGGCCAAGAGACCCAGTACTTC. This gives the protein CSVEWTSGQETQYF. The J gene is TRBJ2-5, the V gene TRBV29-1; 10 bases are a match to TRBD2. J was trimmed by 1 base and V by 3 bases; bases with no gene match: 2. The CDR3 is made up of 14 amino acids. Germline V CDR1 and CDR2: SQVTM, ANQGSEA.

This clonotype was found many times. J is TRBJ2-2 and V is TRBV19, with D hard to call. V shed 5 bases and J shed 2 bases, with 12 bases lying between them. Germline lookup yields CDR1 LNHDA and CDR2 SQIVND (reference sequence). The CDR3 extends over 15 amino acids. The CDR3 spells CASSRSLFNTGELFF. The CDR3 DNA reads as TGTGCCAGTAGTCGCAGTCTGTTTAACACCGGGGAGCTGTTTTTT.

In this sample, this clonotype turned up a few times. The V and J genes are TRBV12-3 or TRBV12-4 and TRBJ2-3; a weak D match, TRBD2 (7 bases). This CDR3 spans 15 amino acids. V was shortened by 2 bases and J by 5 bases, with 14 bases between the two germline ends. The CDR3 loop is CASSLRGGALDTQYF. Here the CDR3 DNA reads TGTGCCAGCAGTTTACGAGGGGGGGCCCTAGATACGCAGTATTTT.

This clonotype was observed many times. The chain couples TRBV2 to TRBJ2-2; 11 nucleotides match TRBD2. CDR3 length equals 19 residues. From germline, CDR1 is SNHLY and CDR2 FYNNEI. V lost 2 bases to trimming and J lost 1 base; unmatched junction nucleotides: 9. CDR3 region: CASSEPSPSGGRNTGELFF. CDR3 DNA sequence: TGTGCCAGCAGTGAACCCTCGCCTAGCGGGGGGCGGAACACCGGGGAGCTGTTTTTT.

The chain has TRBV15 and TRBJ1-2, with a weak D call TRBD1 (5 bases). V lost 3 bases to trimming and J lost 6 bases, with 14 bases between them. The CDR3 is 14 residues long. CDR1 is LNHNV and CDR2 is YYDKDF in the germline V gene (reference sequence). This CDR3 is CATSRSGTYDGYTF. The CDR3 coding sequence is TGTGCCACCAGCAGGTCCGGGACGTACGATGGCTACACCTTC.

The rearrangement uses TRBV27 and TRBJ1-5, with D uncertain. The germline gives CDR1 MNHEY, CDR2 SMNVEV (reference sequence). CDR3 size: 14 residues. With 2 bases removed from V and 4 bases from J, the gap between germline ends came to 9 bases. CDR3 amino acids: CASSLRAYNQPQHF. The CDR3 DNA is TGTGCCAGCAGTTTAAGGGCGTATAATCAGCCCCAGCATTTT.

The rearrangement joins TRBV19 to TRBJ1-1; TRBD1 is a possible D gene (5 bases). Trimming took 1 base from V and 4 from J, leaving 10 bases between them. The CDR3 is 14 residues long. Germline CDR1 reads LNHDA; CDR2 reads SQIVND (reference sequence). Written as DNA, the CDR3 is TGTGCCAGTAGTATAGTAAAGGGGTCCACTGAAGCTTTCTTT. It yields the protein CASSIVKGSTEAFF.

The rearrangement joins TRBV2 to TRBJ2-3; no clear D. Deletions cut 4 bases from V and 4 bases from J, with 12 bases between. Germline CDR1 and CDR2: SNHLY and FYNNEI. This CDR3 has 14 amino acids. The CDR3 nucleotides are TGTGCCAGCAGTGGTACCCTTAACTCAGATACGCAGTATTTT. It codes for CASSGTLNSDTQYF. Full variable domain (rest looked up from reference TRBV2 and TRBJ2-3): EPEVTQTPSHQVTQMGQEVILRCVPISNHLYFYWYRQILGQKVEFLVSFYNNEISEKSEIFDDQFSVERPDGSNFTLKIRSTKLEDSAMYFCASSGTLNSDTQYFGPGTRLTVL.

This clonotype has at least ten counts. This rearrangement joins TRBV6-2 or TRBV6-3 to TRBJ2-1; TRBD2 matches 8 bases. The V gene's germline CDR1 is MNHEY and CDR2 SVGEGT. The V segment lost 3 bases and the J segment 0 bases; nucleotides outside the gene matches: 7. This CDR3 contains 17 residues. The CDR3 loop reads CASSYQESGSSYNEQFF. DNA of the CDR3: TGTGCCAGCAGTTATCAAGAAAGCGGGAGCTCCTACAATGAGCAGTTCTTC.

This rearrangement joins TRBV4-3 to TRBJ1-5; TRBD1 might be the D (5 bases). This CDR3 has 15 residues. Trimming took off 4 bases at V and 7 bases at J, with 17 bases between the two ends. Germline V lookup: CDR1 LGHNA, CDR2 YSLEER. The DNA of the CDR3 is TGCGCCAGCAGCCCCGCCGCTGACAGCCCGCAGCCCCAGCATTTT. Its protein is CASSPAADSPQPQHF.

CDR3 in DNA: TGTGCCTGGAGTGGCTCCGGGACTAGCGGGGGGGCTGAGCAGTTCTTC. Protein sequence: CAWSGSGTSGGAEQFF. This sequence joins TRBV30 and TRBJ2-1; 16 nucleotides match TRBD2. V trimming: 1 base; J trimming: 9 bases; junction bases outside the gene matches: 6. The CDR3 sequence is 16 residues long. Germline values: CDR1 GTSNPN, CDR2 SVGIG (reference sequence).

The V call is TRBV7-2, the J call TRBJ2-5; D call uncertain. CDR1 SGHTA and CDR2 FQGNSA come from the germline V gene. V was cut by 1 base and J by 8 bases, with 8 bases left in between. This CDR3 is 12 amino acids long. Here the CDR3 reads CASSLVEVTQYF. The DNA for the CDR3 is TGTGCCAGCAGCTTAGTAGAGGTAACCCAGTACTTC.

This clonotype was found many times. The gene calls are TRBV11-2 and TRBJ1-2, with TRBD1 matching 9 bases. Per the germline V gene, CDR1 is SGHAT and CDR2 is FQNNGV. This CDR3 is 15 amino acids long. Trimming removed 5 bases from V and 7 bases from J; junction bases left unmatched: 11. CDR3 coding DNA: TGTGCCAGCAGCCCCCCCGGGACAGGGTTAATTGGCTACACCTTC. Translated, it gives CASSPPGTGLIGYTF.

The chain recombines TRBV5-1 with TRBJ2-2; no definite D call. Trimming took off 1 base at V and 5 bases at J, with 9 bases between the two ends. This CDR3 has 14 amino acids. Germline CDR1 and CDR2: SGHRS and YFSETQ. The chain's CDR3 is CASSLHPGTGELFF. The CDR3, as DNA: TGCGCCAGCAGCTTGCACCCAGGAACCGGGGAGCTGTTTTTT.

The chain employs TRBV29-1 and TRBJ1-1, with 7 bases identical to TRBD1. Trimming at V came to 6 bases and at J to 1 base, leaving 14 bases not matched to a gene. CDR1 is SQVTM, CDR2 ANQGSEA, per germline. The CDR3 is made up of 16 amino acids. CDR3 sequence (DNA): TGCAGCGTAGAACACAGGGGCGACCAGGGGAACACTGAAGCTTTCTTT. Translated, it gives CSVEHRGDQGNTEAFF.

The CDR3 is CASSTPRQGDTQYF. CDR3 sequence (DNA): TGTGCCAGCAGCACCCCACGACAGGGGGATACGCAGTATTTT. V usage is TRBV7-9 and J usage is TRBJ2-3; 8 bases agree with TRBD1. The germline V gene encodes CDR1 SEHNR and CDR2 FQNEAQ (reference sequence). The CDR3 has 14 residues. J lost 6 bases, V lost 5 bases, and 7 bases had no gene match.

At least ten counts were recorded for this clonotype. The rearrangement joins TRBV7-8 to TRBJ2-1; 14 bases are a match to TRBD2. CDR3 length equals 17 residues. Germline assignment: CDR1 SGHVS and CDR2 FQNEAQ. V lost 2 bases to trimming and J lost 4 bases; unmatched junction nucleotides: 4. In nucleotides, the CDR3 is TGTGCCAGCAGCTTACGACTAGCGGGGGGGCTGTACAATGAGCAGTTCTTC. It codes for CASSLRLAGGLYNEQFF.

This chain connects TRBV29-1 to TRBJ2-2, with TRBD1 matching 8 bases. The CDR3 totals 14 residues. CDR1 and CDR2 from the germline V gene are SQVTM and ANQGSEA. After removal of 3 bases from V and 5 bases from J, the junction contained 5 bases not matched to a gene. The CDR3 protein is CSVDETGVTGELFF. Written as DNA, the CDR3 is TGCAGCGTTGACGAGACAGGGGTTACCGGGGAGCTGTTTTTT.

CDR3 sequence reads: CSARDLGTNSYEQYF. The CDR3 DNA reads TGCAGTGCTAGAGATCTCGGGACTAACTCCTACGAGCAGTACTTC. The genes are TRBV20-1 and TRBJ2-7; 7 bases agree with TRBD2. After removal of 0 bases from V and 0 bases from J, the junction contained 5 bases not matched to a gene. Per the germline V gene, CDR1 is DFQATT and CDR2 is SNEGSKA (reference sequence). The CDR3 sequence is 15 residues long.

The count of this clonotype is one. The chain uses TRBV7-9 and TRBJ1-5, with 8 bases identical to TRBD1. This CDR3 region has 15 residues. In germline, CDR1 is SEHNR, CDR2 FQNEAQ (reference sequence). Germline trimming cut 4 bases from V and 2 bases from J; bases unmatched to any gene: 4. CDR3 coding DNA: TGTGCCAGCAGCTCCAGGGGGCAGGGCAATCAGCCCCAGCATTTT. It encodes CASSSRGQGNQPQHF.

This chain connects TRBV11-2 to TRBJ2-5; possible D gene TRBD1, 8 bases. CDR3 size: 16 residues. Germline V gives CDR1 SGHAT, CDR2 FQNNGV. V was clipped by 2 bases and J by 5 bases, with 18 bases between them. The CDR3 coding sequence is TGTGCCAGCAGCTTAACGTGGGAGGGACAGGATGAGACCCAGTACTTC. Translation gives CASSLTWEGQDETQYF.

This clonotype was found a few times. The rearrangement joins TRBV4-1 to TRBJ1-2; TRBD1 agrees at 7 bases. The J segment lost 0 bases and the V segment lost 4 bases, leaving 11 bases of the junction unmatched. This CDR3 is built from 17 residues. Germline V gives CDR1 MGHRA, CDR2 YSYEKL. CDR3 sequence reads: CASSLDRGLPSNYGYTF. The CDR3 region has the DNA TGCGCCAGCAGCCTAGATAGGGGGCTCCCGTCTAACTATGGCTACACCTTC.